The clone carrying this T cell receptor beta chain was counted a single time. Its antigen is unidentified. The junction does not match germline at one end; this may be a read error. The source of the sample is a study of blood T cells in healthy people across ages. Study context: Template switching recovered approximately one barcoded beta molecule for every two T cells.

The CDR3 contains 12 residues. Germline assignment: CDR1 SGHTA and CDR2 FQGNSA. The total RNA that was extracted per sample amounted to at least 5.5 micrograms. Next came a second PCR, run for roughly 6 to 11 cycles, which used a sample-barcoded 5' primer along with a J-beta primer mix. Every cDNA was tagged by a template-switch adaptor with 12 random nucleotides. One entry per CDR3 protein, called by TCRdb with MiXCR from the 5' RACE reads. Here the sample spans roughly 650,000 distinct CDR3 sequences, about a third being singletons. Findings and caveats of the study: Conclusively comparing naive with antigen-experienced cells was impossible with unsorted PBMCs.

Sequencing input: blood. The chain combines TRBV7-2 with TRBJ2-1; the D is unclear. The receptor was derived from a woman of 80 years or more in good health. The CDR3 is CAGSTSKIEQFF. The DNA for the CDR3 is TGTGCCGGCAGCACCTCAAAAATCGAGCAGTTCTTC.